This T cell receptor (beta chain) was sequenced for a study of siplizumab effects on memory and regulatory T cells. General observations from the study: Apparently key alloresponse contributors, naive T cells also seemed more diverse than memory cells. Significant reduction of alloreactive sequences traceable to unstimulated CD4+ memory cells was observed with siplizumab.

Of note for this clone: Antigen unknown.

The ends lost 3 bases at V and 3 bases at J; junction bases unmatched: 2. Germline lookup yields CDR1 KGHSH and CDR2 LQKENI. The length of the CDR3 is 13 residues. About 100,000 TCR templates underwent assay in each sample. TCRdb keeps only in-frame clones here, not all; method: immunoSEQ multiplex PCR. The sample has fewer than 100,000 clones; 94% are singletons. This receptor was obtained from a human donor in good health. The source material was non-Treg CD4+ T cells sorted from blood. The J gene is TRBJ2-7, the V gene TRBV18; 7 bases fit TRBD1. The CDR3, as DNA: TGTGCCAGCTCACCGGGACAGTTCTACGAGCAGTACTTC. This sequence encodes CASSPGQFYEQYF.